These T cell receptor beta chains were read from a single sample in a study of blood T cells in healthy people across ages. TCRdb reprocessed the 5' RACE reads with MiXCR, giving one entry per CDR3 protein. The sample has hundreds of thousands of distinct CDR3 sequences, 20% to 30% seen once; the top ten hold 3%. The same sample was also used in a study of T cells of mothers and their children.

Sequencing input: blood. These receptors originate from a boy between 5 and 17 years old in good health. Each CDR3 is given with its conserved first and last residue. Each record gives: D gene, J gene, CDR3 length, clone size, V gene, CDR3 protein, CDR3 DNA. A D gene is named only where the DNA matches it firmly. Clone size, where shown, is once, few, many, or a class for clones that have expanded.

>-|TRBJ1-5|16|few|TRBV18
CASTPAEGDPYQPQHF
TGTGCCAGCACCCCGGCGGAAGGGGATCCCTATCAGCCCCAGCATTTT
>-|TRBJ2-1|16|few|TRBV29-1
CSVRAGTGGLYNEQFF
TGCAGCGTTCGTGCCGGGACCGGGGGGCTCTACAATGAGCAGTTCTTC
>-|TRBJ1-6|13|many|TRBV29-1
CSVGRAGDSPLHF
TGCAGCGTTGGAAGGGCAGGGGATTCACCCCTCCACTTT
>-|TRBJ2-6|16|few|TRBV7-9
CASSFPGRSGANVLTF
TGTGCCAGCAGCTTTCCCGGTCGCTCTGGGGCCAACGTCCTGACTTTC
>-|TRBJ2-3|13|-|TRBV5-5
CASSLERGDTQYF
TGTGCCAGCAGCTTGGAAAGGGGAGATACGCAGTATTTT
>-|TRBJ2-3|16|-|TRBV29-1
CSVFPHGTMRTDPQYF
TGCAGCGTCTTCCCCCATGGAACTATGAGGACAGATCCGCAGTATTTT
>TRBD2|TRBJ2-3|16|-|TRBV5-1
CASSLASGDVTDTQYF
TGCGCCAGCAGCTTGGCTAGCGGGGACGTCACAGATACGCAGTATTTT
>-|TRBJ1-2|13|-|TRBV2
CASSEPGPYGYTF
TGTGCCAGCAGTGAACCAGGTCCATATGGCTACACCTTC
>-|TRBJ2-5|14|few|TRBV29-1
CSGTTPGLQETQYF
TGCAGCGGCACCACCCCGGGGCTGCAAGAGACCCAGTACTTC
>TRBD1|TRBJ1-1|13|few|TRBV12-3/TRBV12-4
CASQTGGRTEAFF
TGTGCCAGCCAGACAGGGGGCCGTACTGAAGCTTTCTTT
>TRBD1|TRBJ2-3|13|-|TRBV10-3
CAISETGDPTQYF
TGTGCCATCAGTGAAACAGGGGACCCTACGCAGTATTTT
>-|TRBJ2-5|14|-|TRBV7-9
CASSPETPSETQYF
TGTGCCAGCAGCCCTGAGACACCTTCAGAGACCCAGTACTTC
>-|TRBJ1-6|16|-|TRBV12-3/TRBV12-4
CASNRAKGYWGSPLHF
TGTGCCAGTAATCGAGCAAAAGGGTATTGGGGTTCACCCCTCCACTTT
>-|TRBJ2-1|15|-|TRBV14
CGSSQDDGRYNEQFF
TGTGGCAGCAGCCAAGACGACGGGCGCTACAATGAGCAGTTCTTC
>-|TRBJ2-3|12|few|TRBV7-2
CASSRAVRDWYF
TGTGCCAGCAGTAGGGCTGTGAGGGATTGGTATTTT
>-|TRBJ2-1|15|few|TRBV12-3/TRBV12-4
CASLPGLTSYNEQFF
TGTGCCAGCCTCCCAGGGCTTACCTCCTACAATGAGCAGTTCTTC
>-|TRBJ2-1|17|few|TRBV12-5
CASDPLPTDPSYNEQFF
TGTGCTAGTGACCCACTACCGACAGACCCCTCCTACAATGAGCAGTTCTTC
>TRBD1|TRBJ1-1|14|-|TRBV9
CASSVDRGPTEAFF
TGTGCCAGCAGCGTTGACAGGGGGCCCACTGAAGCTTTCTTT
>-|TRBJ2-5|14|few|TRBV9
CASSPGGGLREQYF
TGTGCCAGCAGCCCAGGTGGTGGCTTGAGGGAACAGTACTTC
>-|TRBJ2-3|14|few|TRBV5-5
CASSPGAETDTQYF
TGTGCCAGCAGCCCCGGGGCCGAGACAGATACGCAGTATTTT
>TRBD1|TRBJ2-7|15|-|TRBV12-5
CASGLEAGGPYEQYF
TGTGCTAGTGGTTTGGAGGCAGGGGGCCCCTACGAGCAGTACTTC
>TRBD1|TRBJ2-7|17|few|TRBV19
CASSPSGQGTWSYEQYF
TGTGCCAGTAGCCCGTCGGGACAGGGGACGTGGTCCTACGAGCAGTACTTC
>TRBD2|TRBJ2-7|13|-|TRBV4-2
CASRRIGGGEQYF
TGTGCCAGCAGACGTATTGGCGGGGGCGAGCAGTACTTC
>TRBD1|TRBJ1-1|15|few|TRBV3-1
CASSPDRGWGTEAFF
TGTGCCAGCAGCCCAGACAGGGGTTGGGGCACTGAAGCTTTCTTT
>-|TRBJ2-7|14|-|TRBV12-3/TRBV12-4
CASTELGGSYEQYF
TGTGCCAGCACCGAATTAGGGGGTTCCTACGAGCAGTACTTC
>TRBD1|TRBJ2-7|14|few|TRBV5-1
CASSLGDRVREQYF
TGCGCCAGCAGCTTAGGGGACAGGGTCCGGGAGCAGTACTTC